A selection of T cell receptor beta chains follows, all from one sample in a study of T cell responses to AZD1222 COVID-19 vaccine. Using immunoSEQ multiplex PCR, the repertoire was profiled, and TCRdb retains in-frame clones only, with some absent. Seen here are over 200,000 clones, 90% to 95% observed once, and the top ten hold over 1.5%. The input for sequencing was peripheral blood, taken 28 days after the second dose of the MenACWY control vaccine. Source of these receptors: an adult who received the MenACWY meningococcal vaccine as a control. The CDR3 runs from the conserved cysteine through the conserved F or W. D genes are given only for firm matches. A clone size is listed for some rows: how often the clone was seen (once, few, many), or a class if it is expanded.

abundance | j_gene | v_gene | d_gene | CDR3nt | CDR3aa
NA | TRBJ2-3 | TRBV29-1 | TRBD2 | TGCAGCTCCACTCGGGAGGGGCCCTTCACAGATACGCAGTATTTT | CSSTREGPFTDTQYF
NA | TRBJ1-1 | TRBV7-2 | NA | TGTGCCAGCAGCTTAGGGAGAGCCTCGGGCTTT | CASSLGRASGF
NA | TRBJ2-2 | TRBV5-1 | TRBD2 | TGCGCCAGCAGCTTGGCCGGACTAGCGGCGAACACCGGGGAGCTGTTTTTT | CASSLAGLAANTGELFF
NA | TRBJ1-4 | TRBV5-5 | NA | TGTGCCAGCAGCTTGGGGACTTCAACTAATGAAAAACTGTTTTTT | CASSLGTSTNEKLFF
NA | TRBJ1-3 | TRBV3-1/TRBV3-2 | NA | TGTGCCAGCAGCCAACGCCCCCAGGGAGCTGGAAACACCATATATTTT | CASSQRPQGAGNTIYF
NA | TRBJ1-2 | TRBV29-1 | NA | TGCAGCGCTGTAAGAAATCCACACGATAACTATGGCTACACCTTC | CSAVRNPHDNYGYTF
NA | TRBJ1-2 | TRBV4-3 | NA | TGCGCCAGCAGCCAAAGCCTAACAGGGCGCGGCTACACCTTC | CASSQSLTGRGYTF
few | TRBJ2-7 | TRBV5-1 | TRBD2 | TGCGCCAGCAGCTTTACTAGCGGACCCGAGCAGTACTTC | CASSFTSGPEQYF
NA | TRBJ1-4 | TRBV5-4 | TRBD1 | TGTGCCAGCTCAACAGGGGCGGGTCCGGGAAAACTGTTTTTT | CASSTGAGPGKLFF
NA | TRBJ1-2 | TRBV2 | NA | TGTGCCAGCCACCCTGGACGGAACTATGGCTACACCTTC | CASHPGRNYGYTF
NA | TRBJ1-6 | TRBV5-5 | NA | TGTGCCAGCAGCTTGGGCGTGCCGTGGGGAGCGAGCTCCTATAATTCACCCCTCCACTTT | CASSLGVPWGASSYNSPLHF
NA | TRBJ2-1 | TRBV6-5 | NA | TGTGCCAGCAGTTACACCGGGAACCACAATGAGCAGTTCTTC | CASSYTGNHNEQFF
NA | TRBJ1-5 | TRBV6-1 | NA | TGTGCCAGCAGTGGTTCCGGGACGGCGGAGCTCCAGCCCCAGCATTTT | CASSGSGTAELQPQHF
NA | TRBJ2-7 | TRBV3-1/TRBV3-2 | TRBD1 | TGTGCCAGCAGCCAAGATCGTTCGACAGGGAGGTACTTC | CASSQDRSTGRYF
NA | TRBJ1-4 | TRBV30 | TRBD1 | TGTGCCCGCCGGGACAGAGCTAATGAAAAACTGTTTTTT | CARRDRANEKLFF
NA | TRBJ1-2 | TRBV11-1 | TRBD1 | TGTGCCAGCAGCTCCCGGACAGGGCTGGGCTATGGCTACACCTTC | CASSSRTGLGYGYTF
NA | TRBJ2-4 | TRBV7-9 | NA | TGTGCCAGCAGCTCTAGAGATCCCCTAGCCAAAAACATTCAGTACTTC | CASSSRDPLAKNIQYF
NA | TRBJ2-7 | TRBV28 | NA | TGTGCCAGCAGTCGTAAACCCCACCCCTACGAGCAGTACTTC | CASSRKPHPYEQYF
NA | TRBJ2-7 | TRBV5-1 | NA | TGCGCCAGCAGCTCCGGGACGTCTGCCTACGAGCAGTACTTC | CASSSGTSAYEQYF
NA | TRBJ2-5 | TRBV9 | NA | TGTGCCAGCAGCCCCAGGGATCCCTTCCTGGAGACCCAGTACTTC | CASSPRDPFLETQYF
NA | TRBJ1-1 | TRBV5-4 | NA | TGTGCCGGACAGTTGGGGTTCAACACTGAAGCTTTCTTT | CAGQLGFNTEAFF
NA | TRBJ2-3 | TRBV14 | NA | TGTGCCAGCAGTGGAGCTTCCACAGATACGCAGTATTTT | CASSGASTDTQYF
NA | TRBJ2-7 | TRBV18 | NA | TGTGCCAGCTCAACAGGGACGGCCTCCTACGAGCAGTACTTC | CASSTGTASYEQYF
once | TRBJ2-1 | TRBV23-1 | NA | TGCGCCAGCAGACTCGATCGGACCCTCTACAATGAGCAGTTCTTC | CASRLDRTLYNEQFF
NA | TRBJ1-2 | TRBV28 | NA | TGTGCCAGCAGGCCCGGGACCATATATGGCTACACCTTC | CASRPGTIYGYTF
NA | TRBJ2-3 | TRBV5-1 | NA | TGCGCCAGCAGTTTGTCCACAGATACGCAGTATTTT | CASSLSTDTQYF
NA | TRBJ1-1 | TRBV18 | TRBD1 | TGTGCCAGCGAACAGGGGAAGAACACTGAAGCTTTCTTT | CASEQGKNTEAFF